What follows are 19 T cell receptor beta chains derived from one specimen sequenced in a study of OX40 agonist ivuxolimab in advanced cancers. Clones were read by immunoSEQ multiplex PCR, and TCRdb kept only the in-frame ones, dropping some. The sample lists about 74,000 clones; 84% were seen once. The source material was CD4+ or CD8+ T cells sorted from blood, sampled in a trial of the OX40 agonist ivuxolimab. Receptors originate from an adult with an advanced solid tumor such as melanoma, head and neck, liver or kidney cancer.

The rearrangement joins TRBV4-1 to TRBJ2-2, with a possible D match to TRBD1 (5 bases). V lost 0 bases to trimming and J lost 4 bases, with 12 bases between them. This CDR3 is built from 16 residues. The germline V gene encodes CDR1 MGHRA and CDR2 YSYEKL. CDR3 loop: CASSQEGRDLTGELFF. CDR3 coding DNA: TGCGCCAGCAGCCAAGAGGGCAGGGATCTCACCGGGGAGCTGTTTTTT.

The chain links TRBV2 to TRBJ1-4, with D perhaps matching TRBD1 (6 bases). This CDR3 has 16 amino acids. Germline lookup yields CDR1 SNHLY and CDR2 FYNNEI. Trimming cost V 6 bases and J 1 base, with 15 bases left between them. The CDR3 region has the DNA TGTGCCAGCAGCCAGACAGGAGCCCTAACTAATGAAAAACTGTTTTTT. Amino acid sequence: CASSQTGALTNEKLFF. The entire variable domain, with the rest obtained from reference TRBV2 and TRBJ1-4, is as follows: EPEVTQTPSHQVTQMGQEVILRCVPISNHLYFYWYRQILGQKVEFLVSFYNNEISEKSEIFDDQFSVERPDGSNFTLKIRSTKLEDSAMYFCASSQTGALTNEKLFFGSGTQLSVL.

This clone was counted once. The rearrangement links TRBV10-3 to TRBJ1-1; D is possibly TRBD1 (6 bases). The germline V gene has CDR1 ENHRY and CDR2 SYGVKD. Trimming removed 7 bases from V and 4 bases from J, with 16 bases in between. The CDR3 contains 14 residues. This CDR3 is CAITYREFGTEAFF. Written as DNA, the CDR3 is TGTGCCATCACCTACAGGGAGTTTGGCACTGAAGCTTTCTTT.

The chain couples TRBV12-5 to TRBJ2-5; 10 bases align to TRBD2. Looked up from germline, CDR1 is LGHNT and CDR2 is FRNRAP. This CDR3 has 14 amino acids. V shed 7 bases and J 2 bases; nucleotides not matched to a gene: 4. In nucleotides, the CDR3 is TGTGCTAGTGACCTAGCGGGAGCGCAAGAGACCCAGTACTTC. Translated: CASDLAGAQETQYF.

The rearrangement uses TRBV9 and TRBJ2-2, with 8 nucleotides matching TRBD1. V was pared by 0 bases and J by 6 bases, with 13 bases of the junction left unmatched. Germline CDR1 SGDLS, CDR2 YYNGEE. The CDR3 has 18 amino acids. The CDR3 DNA follows: TGTGCCAGCAGCGTAGTGGCGTCAGGGGGCTTGTCCGCCGGGGAGCTGTTTTTT. Translation: CASSVVASGGLSAGELFF.

The V and J genes are TRBV7-2 and TRBJ2-3; 8 bases line up with TRBD2. J lost 0 bases, V lost 5 bases, and 1 base had no gene match. The CDR3 totals 14 residues. Germline values: CDR1 SGHTA, CDR2 FQGNSA. CDR3 residues: CASSRGGSTDTQYF. CDR3 coding DNA: TGTGCCAGCAGCCGGGGGGGGAGCACAGATACGCAGTATTTT.

This clone has just a few counts. Here the CDR3 DNA reads TGTGCCAGCGCGGGTGGACAGGGGAATGAGCAGTTCTTC. As protein: CASAGGQGNEQFF. V and J are TRBV5-4 and TRBJ2-1; 9 bases line up with TRBD1. This CDR3 is 13 amino acids long. V shed 7 bases, J shed 7 bases, and the junction held 6 bases outside the gene matches. Germline V gene sequence: CDR1 SGHNT, CDR2 YYREEE (reference sequence).

J is TRBJ1-2 and V is TRBV19; TRBD1 aligns across 8 bases. Germline V gene data show CDR1 as LNHDA and CDR2 as SQIVND (reference sequence). The CDR3 spans 16 residues. Trimming took 5 bases from V and 1 from J; bases not matched to a gene: 9. Here the CDR3 DNA reads TGTGCCAGTAGTCTCGGACAGGGCCCCTTTAACTATGGCTACACCTTC. Its translation is CASSLGQGPFNYGYTF. Using reference TRBV19 and TRBJ1-2 for the parts outside the CDR3, the full variable domain is DGGITQSPKYLFRKEGQNVTLSCEQNLNHDAMYWYRQDPGQGLRLIYYSQIVNDFQKGDIAEGYSVSREKKESFPLTVTSAQKNPTAFYLCASSLGQGPFNYGYTFGSGTRLTVV.

The chain employs TRBV6-6 and TRBJ1-1; 10 bases map to TRBD1. Looked up from germline, CDR1 is MNHNY and CDR2 is SVGAGI (reference sequence). This CDR3 comprises 14 residues. The ends lost 6 bases at V and 2 bases at J; junction bases unmatched: 3. The CDR3 DNA sequence: TGTGCCAGCAGCCGGGACAGGGGAAACACTGAAGCTTTCTTT. Encoded protein: CASSRDRGNTEAFF.

The genes are TRBV11-2 and TRBJ2-2; the match to TRBD2 covers 7 bases. Germline trimming cut 8 bases from V and 5 bases from J; bases unmatched to any gene: 8. CDR1 and CDR2 from the germline V gene are SGHAT and FQNNGV. This CDR3 is 14 amino acids long. The CDR3 reads CASGPSGGTGELFF. The DNA for the CDR3 is TGTGCCAGCGGGCCCTCCGGGGGGACCGGGGAGCTGTTTTTT.

The chain carries TRBV7-3 and TRBJ2-2; 7 bases fit TRBD2. V shed 5 bases and J 4 bases; nucleotides not matched to a gene: 4. Germline lookup yields CDR1 SGHTA and CDR2 FQGTGA. This CDR3 spans 14 amino acids. CDR3 loop: CASSQAGTTGELFF. DNA for the CDR3: TGTGCCAGCAGCCAAGCGGGGACCACCGGGGAGCTGTTTTTT.

A single count supports this clone. The chain combines TRBV6-5 with TRBJ1-2; TRBD1 matches at 7 bases. The CDR3 is 13 residues long. Germline CDR1 is MNHEY and CDR2 is SVGAGI. V trimming: 5 bases; J trimming: 6 bases; junction bases outside the gene matches: 6. The DNA of the CDR3 is TGTGCCAGCAGTACGGACAGGAGGCATGGCTACACCTTC. Its translation is CASSTDRRHGYTF.

J is TRBJ2-1 and V is TRBV5-4, with D possibly TRBD2 on 6 matching bases. The CDR3 has 15 residues. V was pared by 2 bases and J by 3 bases, with 12 bases between. Germline CDR1 is SGHNT and CDR2 is YYREEE (reference sequence). CDR3 amino acids: CASSFGGLNYNEQFF. CDR3 in DNA: TGTGCCAGCAGCTTTGGGGGACTTAACTACAATGAGCAGTTCTTC.

This clone was seen only a few times. The chain couples TRBV5-4 to TRBJ1-2, with D uncertain. This CDR3 region has 13 residues. Germline V lookup: CDR1 SGHNT, CDR2 YYREEE (reference sequence). The V end lost 3 bases, the J end lost 0 bases, and 6 bases lay between the germline ends. The DNA of the CDR3 is TGTGCCAGCAGCTCCACACCTAACTATGGCTACACCTTC. This gives the protein CASSSTPNYGYTF.

The chain links TRBV4-1 to TRBJ2-7, with D unresolved. V was shortened by 0 bases and J by 4 bases, with 13 bases between the two germline ends. This CDR3 region has 15 residues. Per germline, CDR1 MGHRA and CDR2 YSYEKL. DNA for the CDR3: TGCGCCAGCAGCCAAGATCTGCCCTCGGTTTACGAGCAGTACTTC. Its translation is CASSQDLPSVYEQYF.

The chain uses TRBV11-3 and TRBJ2-1; 9 nucleotides line up with TRBD2. The CDR3 sequence is 14 residues long. With 6 bases clipped from V and 5 bases from J, the junction kept 5 bases outside the gene matches. CDR1 is SGHNT and CDR2 is YENEEA in the germline V gene. The CDR3 protein is CASSPSGAHNEQFF. CDR3 in DNA: TGTGCCAGCAGTCCTAGCGGGGCCCACAATGAGCAGTTCTTC.

CDR3 sequence: CASSSVAGVYNEQFF. CDR3 DNA sequence: TGTGCCAGCAGTTCCGTAGCGGGGGTCTACAATGAGCAGTTCTTC. The rearrangement joins TRBV2 to TRBJ2-1; 9 nucleotides match TRBD2. Germline V gene data show CDR1 as SNHLY and CDR2 as FYNNEI. CDR3 size: 15 residues. V lost 5 bases to trimming and J lost 3 bases; unmatched junction nucleotides: 5.

This chain links TRBV5-1 with TRBJ2-1; the match to TRBD2 covers 15 bases. Germline V gene sequence: CDR1 SGHRS, CDR2 YFSETQ. The CDR3 consists of 17 residues. J lost 2 bases, V lost 3 bases, and 3 bases had no gene match. In DNA form, the CDR3 reads TGCGCCAGCAGCTGGACTAGCGGGAGGGAGACCTACAATGAGCAGTTCTTC. Amino acid sequence: CASSWTSGRETYNEQFF. Combining the CDR3 with reference TRBV5-1 and TRBJ2-1 gives the whole variable domain KAGVTQTPRYLIKTRGQQVTLSCSPISGHRSVSWYQQTPGQGLQFLFEYFSETQRNKGNFPGRFSGRQFSNSRSEMNVSTLELGDSALYLCASSWTSGRETYNEQFFGPGTRLTVL.

The rearrangement joins TRBV15 to TRBJ1-5; D ambiguous. Germline CDR1 reads LNHNV; CDR2 reads YYDKDF (reference sequence). V was cut by 0 bases and J by 14 bases, with 14 bases left in between. The CDR3 sequence is 13 residues long. The CDR3 here is CATSRDPSDDEHF. The CDR3 DNA sequence: TGTGCCACCAGCAGAGATCCGTCAGACGATGAGCATTTT.